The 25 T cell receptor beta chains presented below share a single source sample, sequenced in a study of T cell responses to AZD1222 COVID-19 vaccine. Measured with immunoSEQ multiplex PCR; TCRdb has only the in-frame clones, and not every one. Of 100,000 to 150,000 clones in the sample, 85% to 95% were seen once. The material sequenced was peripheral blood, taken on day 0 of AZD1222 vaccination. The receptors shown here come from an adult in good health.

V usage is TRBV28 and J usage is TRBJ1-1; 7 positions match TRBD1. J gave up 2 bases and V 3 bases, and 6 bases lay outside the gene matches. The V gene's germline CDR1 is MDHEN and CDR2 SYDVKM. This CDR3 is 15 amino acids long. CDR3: CASSLWDSPNTEAFF. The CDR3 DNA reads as TGTGCCAGCAGTTTGTGGGACAGCCCAAACACTGAAGCTTTCTTT. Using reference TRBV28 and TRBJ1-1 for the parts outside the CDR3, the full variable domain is DVKVTQSSRYLVKRTGEKVFLECVQDMDHENMFWYRQDPGLGLRLIYFSYDVKMKEKGDIPEGYSVSREKKERFSLILESASTNQTSMYLCASSLWDSPNTEAFFGQGTRLTVV.

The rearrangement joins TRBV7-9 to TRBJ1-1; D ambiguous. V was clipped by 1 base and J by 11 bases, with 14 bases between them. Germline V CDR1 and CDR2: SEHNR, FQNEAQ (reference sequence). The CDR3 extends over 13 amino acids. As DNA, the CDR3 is TGTGCCAGCAGCTTAGATCGGACCCCGGAGGCTTTCTTT. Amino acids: CASSLDRTPEAFF.

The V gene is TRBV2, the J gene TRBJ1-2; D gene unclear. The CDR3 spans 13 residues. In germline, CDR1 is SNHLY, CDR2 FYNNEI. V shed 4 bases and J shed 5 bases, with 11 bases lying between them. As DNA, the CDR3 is TGTGCCAGCAGTGGTACGGATCCGTATGGCTACACCTTC. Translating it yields CASSGTDPYGYTF.

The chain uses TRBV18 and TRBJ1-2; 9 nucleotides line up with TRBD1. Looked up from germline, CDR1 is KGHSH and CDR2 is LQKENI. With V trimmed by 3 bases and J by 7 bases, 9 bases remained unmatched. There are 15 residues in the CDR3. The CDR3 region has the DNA TGTGCCAGCTCACCGGGGACAGGGAGGTTTGGTGGCTACACCTTC. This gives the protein CASSPGTGRFGGYTF.

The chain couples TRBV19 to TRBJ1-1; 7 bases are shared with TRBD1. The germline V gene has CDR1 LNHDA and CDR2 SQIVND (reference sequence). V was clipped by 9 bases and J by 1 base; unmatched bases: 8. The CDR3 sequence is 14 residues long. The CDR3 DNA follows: TGTGCCAGCGTCTTACAGGGGCAGAACACTGAAGCTTTCTTT. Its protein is CASVLQGQNTEAFF. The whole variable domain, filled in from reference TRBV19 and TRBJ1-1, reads DGGITQSPKYLFRKEGQNVTLSCEQNLNHDAMYWYRQDPGQGLRLIYYSQIVNDFQKGDIAEGYSVSREKKESFPLTVTSAQKNPTAFYLCASVLQGQNTEAFFGQGTRLTVV.

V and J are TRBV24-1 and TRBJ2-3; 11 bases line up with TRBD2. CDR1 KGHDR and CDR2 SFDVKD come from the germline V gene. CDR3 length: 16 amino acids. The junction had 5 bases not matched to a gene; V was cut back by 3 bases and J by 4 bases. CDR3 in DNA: TGTGCCACCAGTGATACTATAGCGGGAGGGGCAGATACGCAGTATTTT. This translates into CATSDTIAGGADTQYF.

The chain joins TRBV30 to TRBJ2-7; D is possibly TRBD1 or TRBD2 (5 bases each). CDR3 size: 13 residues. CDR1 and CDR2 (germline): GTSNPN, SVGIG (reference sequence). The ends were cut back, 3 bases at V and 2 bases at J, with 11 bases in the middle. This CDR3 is CAWRGTGTYEQYF. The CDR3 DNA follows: TGTGCCTGGAGAGGGACGGGAACCTACGAGCAGTACTTC.

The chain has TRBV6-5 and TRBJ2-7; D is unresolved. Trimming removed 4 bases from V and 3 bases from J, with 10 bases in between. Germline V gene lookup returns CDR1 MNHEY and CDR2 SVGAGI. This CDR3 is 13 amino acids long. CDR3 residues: CASSSQPHYEQYF. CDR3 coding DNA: TGTGCCAGCAGTTCTCAGCCCCACTACGAGCAGTACTTC.

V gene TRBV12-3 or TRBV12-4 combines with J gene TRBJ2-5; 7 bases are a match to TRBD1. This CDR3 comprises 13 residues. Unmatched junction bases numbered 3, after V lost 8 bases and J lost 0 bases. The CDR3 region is CASGRGYQETQYF. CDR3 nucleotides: TGTGCCAGCGGCAGGGGGTACCAAGAGACCCAGTACTTC.

The CDR3 DNA is TGTGCCAGCAACGTTGTGGGGGTCTATGGCTACACCTTC. Translating it yields CASNVVGVYGYTF. V usage is TRBV28 and J usage is TRBJ1-2; D might be TRBD1 (5 bases). The CDR3 has 13 residues. V was pared by 7 bases and J by 4 bases, with 13 bases between. CDR1 and CDR2 (germline): MDHEN, SYDVKM.

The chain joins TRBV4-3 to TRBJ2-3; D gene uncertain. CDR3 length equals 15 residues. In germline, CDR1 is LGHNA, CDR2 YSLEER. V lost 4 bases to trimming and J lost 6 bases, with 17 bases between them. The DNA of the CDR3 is TGCGCCAGCAGCCCAGCTTTGGTGGGTGCGGATACGCAGTATTTT. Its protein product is CASSPALVGADTQYF.

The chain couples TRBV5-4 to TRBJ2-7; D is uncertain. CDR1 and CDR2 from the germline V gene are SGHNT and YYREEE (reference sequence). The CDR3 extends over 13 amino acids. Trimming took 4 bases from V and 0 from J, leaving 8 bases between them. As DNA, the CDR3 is TGTGCCAGCAGCCCGCTGGCCTCCTACGAGCAGTACTTC. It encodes CASSPLASYEQYF.

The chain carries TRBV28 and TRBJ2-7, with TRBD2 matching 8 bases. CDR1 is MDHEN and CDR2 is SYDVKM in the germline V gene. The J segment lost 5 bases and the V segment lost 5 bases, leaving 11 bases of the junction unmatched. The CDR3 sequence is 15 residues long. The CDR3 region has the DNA TGTGCCAGCAGTCCACTCGGGACTAGGACCCACGAGCAGTACTTC. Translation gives CASSPLGTRTHEQYF.

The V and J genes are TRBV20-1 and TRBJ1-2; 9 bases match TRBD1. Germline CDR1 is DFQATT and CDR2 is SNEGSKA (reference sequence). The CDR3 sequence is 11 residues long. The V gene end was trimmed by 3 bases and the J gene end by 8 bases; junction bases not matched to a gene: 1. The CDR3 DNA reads TGCAGTGCTAGGACAGGGGGAGGCTACACCTTC. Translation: CSARTGGGYTF.

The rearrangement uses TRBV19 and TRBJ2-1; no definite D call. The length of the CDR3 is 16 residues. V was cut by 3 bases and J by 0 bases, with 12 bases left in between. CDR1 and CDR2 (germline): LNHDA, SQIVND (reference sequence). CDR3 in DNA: TGTGCCAGTAGTATTTTGGCGTCGAGCTCCTACAATGAGCAGTTCTTC. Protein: CASSILASSSYNEQFF.

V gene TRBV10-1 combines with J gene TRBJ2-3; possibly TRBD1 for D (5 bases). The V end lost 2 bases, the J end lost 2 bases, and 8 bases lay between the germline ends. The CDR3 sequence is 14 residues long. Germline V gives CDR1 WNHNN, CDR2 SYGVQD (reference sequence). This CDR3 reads CASSEAGPTDTQYF. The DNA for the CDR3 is TGCGCCAGCAGTGAGGCAGGGCCCACAGATACGCAGTATTTT.

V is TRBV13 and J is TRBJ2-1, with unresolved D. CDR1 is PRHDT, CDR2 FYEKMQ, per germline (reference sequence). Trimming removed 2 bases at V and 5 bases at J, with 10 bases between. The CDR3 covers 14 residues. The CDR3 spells CASSLWSTNNEQFF. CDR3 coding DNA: TGTGCCAGCAGCTTATGGTCAACTAACAATGAGCAGTTCTTC. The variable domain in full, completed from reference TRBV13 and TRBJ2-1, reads AAGVIQSPRHLIKEKRETATLKCYPIPRHDTVYWYQQGPGQDPQFLISFYEKMQSDKGSIPDRFSAQQFSDYHSELNMSSLELGDSALYFCASSLWSTNNEQFFGPGTRLTVL.

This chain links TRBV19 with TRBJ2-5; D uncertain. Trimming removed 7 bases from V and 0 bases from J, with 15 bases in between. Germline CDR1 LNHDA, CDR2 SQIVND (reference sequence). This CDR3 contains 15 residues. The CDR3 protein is CASTHLPMYQETQYF. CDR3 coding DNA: TGTGCCAGTACCCATCTACCTATGTACCAAGAGACCCAGTACTTC.

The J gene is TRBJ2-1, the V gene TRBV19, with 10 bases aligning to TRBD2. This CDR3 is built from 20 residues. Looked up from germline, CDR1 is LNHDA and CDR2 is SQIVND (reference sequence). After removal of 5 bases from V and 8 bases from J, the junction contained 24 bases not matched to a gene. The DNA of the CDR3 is TGTGCCAGTAGTCCCGCCTACTCAACCTATAGCGGGAGGTGGTTGGATGAGCAGTTCTTC. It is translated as CASSPAYSTYSGRWLDEQFF.

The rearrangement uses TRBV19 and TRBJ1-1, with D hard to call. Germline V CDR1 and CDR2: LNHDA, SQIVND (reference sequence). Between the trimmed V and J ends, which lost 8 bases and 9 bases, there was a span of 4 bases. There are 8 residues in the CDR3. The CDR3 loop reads CASSQAFF. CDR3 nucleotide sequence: TGTGCCAGTTCTCAAGCTTTCTTT. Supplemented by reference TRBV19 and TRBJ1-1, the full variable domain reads DGGITQSPKYLFRKEGQNVTLSCEQNLNHDAMYWYRQDPGQGLRLIYYSQIVNDFQKGDIAEGYSVSREKKESFPLTVTSAQKNPTAFYLCASSQAFFGQGTRLTVV.

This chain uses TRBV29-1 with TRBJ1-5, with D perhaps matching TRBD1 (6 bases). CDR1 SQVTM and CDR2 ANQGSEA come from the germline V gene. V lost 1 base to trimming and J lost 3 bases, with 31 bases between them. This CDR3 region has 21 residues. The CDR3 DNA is TGCAGCGTTGAAGCGACCTCCAGGGGCTATAAATCGGGGGCTGACAATCAGCCCCAGCATTTT. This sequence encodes CSVEATSRGYKSGADNQPQHF. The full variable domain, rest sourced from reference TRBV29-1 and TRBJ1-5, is SAVISQKPSRDICQRGTSLTIQCQVDSQVTMMFWYRQQPGQSLTLIATANQGSEATYESGFVIDKFPISRPNLTFSTLTVSNMSPEDSSIYLCSVEATSRGYKSGADNQPQHFGDGTRLSIL.

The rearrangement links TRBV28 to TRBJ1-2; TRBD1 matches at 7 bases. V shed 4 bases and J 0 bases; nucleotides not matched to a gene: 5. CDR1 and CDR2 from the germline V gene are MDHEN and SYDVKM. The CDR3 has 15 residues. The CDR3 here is CASSSQGVANYGYTF. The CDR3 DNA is TGTGCCAGCAGTTCCCAGGGGGTAGCTAACTATGGCTACACCTTC.

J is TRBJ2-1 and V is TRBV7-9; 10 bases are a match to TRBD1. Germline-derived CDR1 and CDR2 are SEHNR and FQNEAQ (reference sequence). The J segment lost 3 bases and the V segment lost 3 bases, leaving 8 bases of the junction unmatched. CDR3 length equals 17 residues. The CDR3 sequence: CASSFEPGQGYYNEQFF. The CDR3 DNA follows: TGTGCCAGCAGCTTTGAACCGGGACAGGGGTACTACAATGAGCAGTTCTTC.

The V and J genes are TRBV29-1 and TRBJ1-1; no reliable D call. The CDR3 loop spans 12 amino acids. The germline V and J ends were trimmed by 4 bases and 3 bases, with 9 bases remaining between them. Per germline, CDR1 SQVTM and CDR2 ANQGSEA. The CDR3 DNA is TGCAGCGTTGTAGGCTACTACACTGAAGCTTTCTTT. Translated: CSVVGYYTEAFF.

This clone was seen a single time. Here the CDR3 DNA reads TGTGCAAGTCGTTCCCTTCCGCCAGATACGCAGTATTTT. As protein: CASRSLPPDTQYF. This chain uses TRBV12-2 with TRBJ2-3. TRBV12-2 is flagged as a pseudogene. This CDR3 contains 13 residues.